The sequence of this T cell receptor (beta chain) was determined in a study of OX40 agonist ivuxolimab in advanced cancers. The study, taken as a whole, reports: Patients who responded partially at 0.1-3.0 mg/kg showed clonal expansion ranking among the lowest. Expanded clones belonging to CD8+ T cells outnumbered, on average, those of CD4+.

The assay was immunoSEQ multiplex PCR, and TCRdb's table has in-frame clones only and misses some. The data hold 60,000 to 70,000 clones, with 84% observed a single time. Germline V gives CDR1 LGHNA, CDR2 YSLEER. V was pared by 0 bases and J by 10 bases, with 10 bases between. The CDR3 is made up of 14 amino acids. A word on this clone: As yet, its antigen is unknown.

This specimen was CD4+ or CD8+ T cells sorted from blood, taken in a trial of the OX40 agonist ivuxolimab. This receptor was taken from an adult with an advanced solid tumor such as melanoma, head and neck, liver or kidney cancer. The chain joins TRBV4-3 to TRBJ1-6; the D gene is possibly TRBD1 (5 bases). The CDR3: CASSQEGRESPLHF. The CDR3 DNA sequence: TGCGCCAGCAGCCAAGAGGGGCGGGAATCACCCCTCCACTTT.